Below, one TCR beta chain is given with its context. As processed by the authors: Amplification with reference gene primers provided the estimates of nucleated cell counts. The table came from immunoSEQ multiplex PCR; TCRdb's copy has only in-frame clones and leaves some out. For V, J and clone size, that table is used; D and trimming come from the DNA. This sample has about 240,000 clones, with roughly 87% found just once. Cohort assignment relied on participant-reported clinical history. The germline gives CDR1 SGHRS, CDR2 YFSETQ. With V trimmed by 4 bases and J by 1 base, 4 bases remained unmatched. The CDR3 consists of 14 residues. The sample is drawn from a study of blood T cell repertoires in COVID-19.

The sequence was obtained from a woman aged 30 to 39 with acute COVID-19. The sequenced sample consisted of PBMCs or T cells enriched from blood (not recorded which). This chain links TRBV5-1 with TRBJ1-1, with 7 positions matching TRBD1. The CDR3 spells CASSPRQGNTEAFF. DNA of the CDR3: TGCGCCAGCAGCCCCAGACAGGGGAACACTGAAGCTTTCTTT. The variable domain in full, with the rest retrieved from reference TRBV5-1 and TRBJ1-1, is KAGVTQTPRYLIKTRGQQVTLSCSPISGHRSVSWYQQTPGQGLQFLFEYFSETQRNKGNFPGRFSGRQFSNSRSEMNVSTLELGDSALYLCASSPRQGNTEAFFGQGTRLTVV.